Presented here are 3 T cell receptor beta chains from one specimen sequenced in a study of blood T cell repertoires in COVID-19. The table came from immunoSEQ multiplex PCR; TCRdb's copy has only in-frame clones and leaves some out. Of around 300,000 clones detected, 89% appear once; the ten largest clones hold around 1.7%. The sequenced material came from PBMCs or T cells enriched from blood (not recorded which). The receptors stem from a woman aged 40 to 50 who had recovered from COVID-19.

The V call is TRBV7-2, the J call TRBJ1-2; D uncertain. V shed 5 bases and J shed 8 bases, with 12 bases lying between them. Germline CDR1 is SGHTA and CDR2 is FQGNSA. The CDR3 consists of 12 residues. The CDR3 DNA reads TGTGCCAGCAGCGCAAACTCGGGGGGCTACACCTTC. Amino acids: CASSANSGGYTF.

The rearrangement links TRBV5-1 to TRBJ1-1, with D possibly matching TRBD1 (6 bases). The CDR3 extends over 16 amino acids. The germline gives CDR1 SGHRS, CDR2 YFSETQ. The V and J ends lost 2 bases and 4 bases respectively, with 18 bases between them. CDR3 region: CASSLRHQGMSTEAFF. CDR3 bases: TGCGCCAGCAGCTTACGCCATCAGGGGATGAGCACTGAAGCTTTCTTT.

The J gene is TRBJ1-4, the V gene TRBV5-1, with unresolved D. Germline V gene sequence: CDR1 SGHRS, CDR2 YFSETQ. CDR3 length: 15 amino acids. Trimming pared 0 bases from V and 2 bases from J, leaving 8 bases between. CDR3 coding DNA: TGCGCCAGCAGCTTGGGAGGAGTGACTAATGAAAAACTGTTTTTT. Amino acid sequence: CASSLGGVTNEKLFF.